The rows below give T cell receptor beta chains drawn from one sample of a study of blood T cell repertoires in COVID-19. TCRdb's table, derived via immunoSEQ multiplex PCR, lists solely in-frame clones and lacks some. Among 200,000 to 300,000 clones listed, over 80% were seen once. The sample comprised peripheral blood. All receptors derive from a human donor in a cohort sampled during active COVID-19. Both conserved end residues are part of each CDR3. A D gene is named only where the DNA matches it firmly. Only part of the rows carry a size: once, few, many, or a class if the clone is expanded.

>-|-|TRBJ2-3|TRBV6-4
CASSEGGTTDTQYF
TGTGCCAGCAGTGAAGGCGGGACGACAGATACGCAGTATTTT
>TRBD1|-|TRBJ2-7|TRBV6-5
CASSDREGEQYF
TGTGCCAGCTCGGACAGGGAAGGCGAGCAGTACTTC
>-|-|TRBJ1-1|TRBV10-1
CASSESLVGNTEAFF
TGCGCCAGCAGTGAATCCCTAGTCGGTAACACTGAAGCTTTCTTT
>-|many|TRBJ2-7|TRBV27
CASSRPTGLGEQYF
TGTGCCAGCAGTCGCCCGACGGGGTTAGGCGAGCAGTACTTC
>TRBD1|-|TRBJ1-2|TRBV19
CASNPGQEGYGYTF
TGTGCCAGCAATCCAGGACAGGAAGGCTATGGCTACACCTTC
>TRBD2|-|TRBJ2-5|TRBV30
CAGASGGAETQYF
TGTGCTGGTGCCAGCGGGGGGGCAGAGACCCAGTACTTC
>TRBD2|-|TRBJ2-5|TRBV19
CASSGLAGGETQYF
TGTGCCAGTAGTGGACTAGCGGGGGGAGAGACCCAGTACTTC
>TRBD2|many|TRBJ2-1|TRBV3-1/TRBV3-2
CASSFTSGDNEQFF
TGTGCCAGCAGCTTTACTAGCGGGGACAATGAGCAGTTCTTC
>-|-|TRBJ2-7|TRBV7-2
CASSLSGQGDYEQYF
TGTGCCAGCAGCTTAAGTGGTCAGGGCGACTACGAGCAGTACTTC
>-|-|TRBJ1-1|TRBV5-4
CASSPTLSGGTEAFF
TGTGCCAGCAGCCCGACCCTTTCGGGGGGCACTGAAGCTTTCTTT
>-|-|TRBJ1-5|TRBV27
CASSSHVQSHRNQPQHF
TGTGCCAGCAGTTCCCACGTACAGAGTCATCGCAATCAGCCCCAGCATTTT
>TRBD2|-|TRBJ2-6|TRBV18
CASSLAGESGANVLTF
TGTGCCAGCTCACTAGCGGGGGAATCTGGGGCCAACGTCCTGACTTTC
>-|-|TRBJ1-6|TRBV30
CASKQGVLNSPLHF
TGTGCCTCAAAACAGGGTGTCCTTAATTCACCCCTCCACTTT
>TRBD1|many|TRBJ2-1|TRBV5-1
CASSFPGTGLIDEQFF
TGCGCCAGCAGCTTCCCCGGGACAGGCTTGATCGATGAGCAGTTCTTC
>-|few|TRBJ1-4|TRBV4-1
CASSQDIRRRTTNEKLFF
TGCGCCAGCAGCCAAGATATCCGGAGGAGAACAACTAATGAAAAACTGTTTTTT
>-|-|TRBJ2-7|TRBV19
CASSYGGSSYEQYF
TGTGCCAGTAGTTACGGCGGTAGCTCCTACGAGCAGTACTTC
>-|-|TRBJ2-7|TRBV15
CATSRELTYEQYF
TGTGCCACCAGCAGAGAACTGACCTACGAGCAGTACTTC
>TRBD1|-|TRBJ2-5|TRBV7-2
CASSRTGETQYF
TGTGCCAGCAGCAGGACAGGCGAGACCCAGTACTTC
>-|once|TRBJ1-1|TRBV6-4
CASSPGLGTEAFF
TGTGCCAGCAGTCCAGGGCTAGGGACTGAAGCTTTCTTT
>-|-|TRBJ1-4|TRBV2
CATSNRATNEKLFF
TGTGCCACCTCAAACAGGGCGACTAATGAAAAACTGTTTTTT
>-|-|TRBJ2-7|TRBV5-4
CASSLEEYEQYF
TGTGCCAGCAGCTTGGAGGAGTACGAGCAGTACTTC
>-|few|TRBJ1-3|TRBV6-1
CASSEAGRLRTGNTIYF
TGTGCCAGCAGTGAAGCGGGGAGGCTGAGAACTGGAAACACCATATATTTT
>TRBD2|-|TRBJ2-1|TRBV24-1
CATSGLAGKYEQFF
TGTGCCACCAGTGGACTAGCGGGAAAATATGAGCAGTTCTTC